The 14 T cell receptor beta chains reported below all come from one sample, sequenced in a study of coeliac disease (dated by TCRdb to the early 2020s). The study at large found these results: Compared with controls, active coeliac intraepithelial and lamina propria samples had TRB and TRG repertoires of lower clonality, which suggests that diverse T cells were recruited.

Antigens for these TCRs are unknown. The protocol used for the library was the immunoSEQ multiplex PCR assay. What TCRdb holds here is the immuneACCESS table cut down to in-frame rearrangements. Part of the clones is not present; checked against another copy, under half of the missing clones reflect an unresolved V gene, and the others are unexplained. In this sample the table shows 3,000 to 4,000 clones, approximately 72% of which occur a single time. Around 5.7% of the sample is taken by the ten largest. The sequenced sample was intraepithelial lymphocytes from the gut. What the cell subset or site label conveys for this sample: intraepithelial cell (IEC) fraction of small intestinal biopsy. These receptors were collected from a woman aged 55-69 years with active celiac disease.

The chain joins TRBV7-2 to TRBJ2-3; the D gene is possibly TRBD1 (5 bases). CDR3 length: 14 amino acids. In germline, CDR1 is SGHTA, CDR2 FQGNSA. V shed 5 bases and J shed 0 bases, with 9 bases lying between them. DNA for the CDR3: TGTGCCAGCAGCCCAACAGGAAGCACAGATACGCAGTATTTT. This codes for CASSPTGSTDTQYF.

The V gene is TRBV4-3, the J gene TRBJ1-5; TRBD1 aligns across 7 bases. V lost 1 base to trimming and J lost 4 bases; unmatched junction nucleotides: 4. Germline V gives CDR1 LGHNA, CDR2 YSLEER. CDR3 size: 15 residues. The CDR3 DNA is TGCGCCAGCAGCCAAGCGACAGGGATTAATCAGCCCCAGCATTTT. Translation: CASSQATGINQPQHF.

V gene TRBV2 combines with J gene TRBJ2-7; TRBD2 aligns across 8 bases. The CDR3 consists of 15 residues. The germline V gene has CDR1 SNHLY and CDR2 FYNNEI. The CDR3 loop reads CAPLLVGGRNGEQYF. The CDR3 DNA reads TGTGCGCCCCTCCTTGTTGGCGGGAGGAATGGCGAGCAGTACTTC.

The chain has TRBV5-4 and TRBJ1-2; TRBD1 is a possible D gene (5 bases). CDR3 length equals 14 residues. CDR1 and CDR2 from the germline V gene are SGHNT and YYREEE (reference sequence). Trimming removed 0 bases at V and 4 bases at J, with 10 bases between. The CDR3 nucleotides read TGTGCCAGCAGCTTGGGGGGCACCAGCTATGGCTACACCTTC. The encoded protein is CASSLGGTSYGYTF.

This chain links TRBV7-9 with TRBJ2-3; D gene uncertain. Germline V gives CDR1 SEHNR, CDR2 FQNEAQ (reference sequence). Trimming left V 1 base short and J 2 bases short, with 7 bases between. The CDR3 is 14 amino acids. CDR3 in DNA: TGTGCCAGCAGCTTAGTAGTTTCCACAGATACGCAGTATTTT. It encodes CASSLVVSTDTQYF.

The chain joins TRBV10-3 to TRBJ1-2, with 10 bases lining up with TRBD1. Germline loops: CDR1 ENHRY, CDR2 SYGVKD. The CDR3 totals 15 residues. J gave up 7 bases and V 5 bases, and 10 bases lay outside the gene matches. CDR3 nucleotides: TGTGCCATCAGTTCGGGACAGGGGTCAATTTCTGGCTACACCTTC. Protein product: CAISSGQGSISGYTF.

Only a few counts were recorded for this clone. The chain joins TRBV4-3 to TRBJ2-7, with 8 nucleotides matching TRBD1. Trimming removed 0 bases from V and 3 bases from J; junction bases left unmatched: 4. Per germline, CDR1 LGHNA and CDR2 YSLEER. The CDR3 extends over 15 amino acids. Written as DNA, the CDR3 is TGCGCCAGCAGCCAAGATCGGGACAGGATCTACGAGCAGTACTTC. Translating gives CASSQDRDRIYEQYF.

The rearrangement links TRBV5-1 to TRBJ1-1, with TRBD1 as a possible D gene (5 bases). V was cut by 3 bases and J by 11 bases, with 11 bases left in between. Germline CDR1 and CDR2: SGHRS and YFSETQ. The CDR3 length is 11 residues. The CDR3 region has the DNA TGCGCCAGCAGCTATCAGGGTTGGGCTTTCTTT. Its protein is CASSYQGWAFF.

V is TRBV20-1 and J is TRBJ2-7; TRBD2 might be the D (5 bases). Per germline, CDR1 DFQATT and CDR2 SNEGSKA (reference sequence). V lost 3 bases to trimming and J lost 6 bases, with 9 bases between them. This CDR3 has 11 residues. The CDR3 region has the DNA TGCAGTGCTAGCACTCGGGGCGAGCAGTACTTC. Translated, it gives CSASTRGEQYF.

This chain uses TRBV11-2 with TRBJ1-2, with TRBD1 identical over 8 bases. V dropped 3 bases and J dropped 7; count of bases not matched to a gene: 4. Per the germline V gene, CDR1 is SGHAT and CDR2 is FQNNGV. The CDR3 consists of 13 residues. DNA for the CDR3: TGTGCCAGCAGCTTCGGACAGGGTGGTGGCTACACCTTC. Translation gives CASSFGQGGGYTF.

DNA for the CDR3: TGTGCCAGCAGTGCGCTGACTAGCCGTCATTTTAATACGCAGTATTTT. This sequence encodes CASSALTSRHFNTQYF. The chain has TRBV2 and TRBJ2-3, with 7 positions matching TRBD2. CDR1 SNHLY and CDR2 FYNNEI come from the germline V gene. The CDR3 extends over 16 amino acids. V lost 4 bases and J lost 7; bases outside the gene matches: 14.

In its sample, this clone was seen a few times. The chain has TRBV9 and TRBJ2-7, with 13 bases aligning to TRBD2. The CDR3 has 15 amino acids. Germline CDR1 SGDLS, CDR2 YYNGEE. Trimming cost V 4 bases and J 1 base; bases outside gene matches: 2. The CDR3 reads CASSRGLAGSYEQYF. Written as DNA, the CDR3 is TGTGCCAGCAGCCGGGGACTAGCGGGGTCCTACGAGCAGTACTTC.

This chain links TRBV2 with TRBJ2-5, with D maybe TRBD2 (6 bases). The germline V gene has CDR1 SNHLY and CDR2 FYNNEI. The CDR3 consists of 13 residues. Trimming cost V 5 bases and J 7 bases, with 14 bases left between them. CDR3 coding DNA: TGTGCCAGCAGTCGGACTACGTTTGGGACCCAGTACTTC. It specifies CASSRTTFGTQYF.

J is TRBJ2-5 and V is TRBV18; 7 bases agree with TRBD1. TRBJ2-7 matches the DNA end more closely, so the J call is doubtful. The CDR3 runs to 15 residues. Germline loops: CDR1 KGHSH, CDR2 LQKENI. CDR3 region: CASSQRDSSSYEQYF. CDR3 coding DNA: TGTGCCAGCTCACAAAGGGACAGCAGCTCCTACGAGCAGTACTTC.